This T cell receptor beta chain stems from a study of blood T cell repertoires in COVID-19 (dated by TCRdb to 2020 to 2021). Context from the whole study: Samples covering the acute and convalescent phases of COVID-19 were provided by collaborators in the United States, Italy and Spain. The material from the prospective study consisted of cDNA or gDNA derived from T cells, B-cell-depleted T cells, or PBMCs. Subjects who had been exposed to COVID-19, were actively infected with it, or had recovered from it provided the deeply sampled blood TCRbeta repertoires that made up the dataset. A freely available public database, intended as a resource for researchers studying the immune response to SARS-CoV-2, is where the repertoires were released. Samples came from the ongoing ImmuneRACE study (first 160 participants) plus 1,254 subjects from 6 global collaborators. A de-identified subject ID, COVID-19 status, age in years and sex were almost always included in the sample metadata. Where HLA class I and class II types were available, the types were taken from metadata supplied by the sample provider, not from assay-based typing. Overall study outcomes, separate from this receptor: The quantity of clinical and demographic metadata differed by source and by participant and was supplied without curation.

Trimming takes 1 base off V and 4 bases off J; junction bases not matched to a gene: 4. CDR1 and CDR2, looked up from the germline V gene, are SGHTA and FQGNSA. Counted from cysteine to phenylalanine, this CDR3 has 15 amino acids. Only the CDR3 DNA is retained, 45 bases long and in frame from the first base. TCRbeta CDR3 regions were amplified from genomic DNA by means of the immunoSEQ Assay, a bias-controlled multiplex PCR. From the authors' description of their analysis: The number of nucleated cells in each sample was estimated from the amplification of reference gene primers within the assay. To quantify the absolute abundance of each unique TCRbeta CDR3 rearrangement, sequence reads were collapsed and filtered. For each sample, productive Simpson clonality was calculated as the square root of Simpson's diversity index over productive rearrangements. The immuneACCESS repertoire file appears here via TCRdb, limited to in-frame rearrangements. These files lack a portion of the clones; in checked studies, under half of the deficit traces to unresolved V genes, and the cause of the others is not known. V and J calls and clone size are given by that table; D and trimming were obtained from the DNA. This sample gives roughly 280,000 clones in total; approximately 90% of them show up just once. The ten largest clones add up to approximately 2.9% of the sample.

About this clone itself: Its antigen target is currently unknown. No base qualities exist here, and no much larger clone lies one base off it.

Participants in the prospective study were aged roughly 18 to 89 years, lived in 20 to 25 United States geographic areas, and enrolled through a virtual design. In the prospective study, participants were assigned to cohorts based on the clinical history participants reported in a screening survey and a study questionnaire. A participant counted as exposed if, within 2 weeks of entering the study, that participant had been in contact with someone who had a PCR-confirmed or clinician-diagnosed COVID-19 case. Mobile phlebotomists in the prospective study collected whole blood, serum and a nasopharyngeal or oropharyngeal swab from every participant. Participants in the prospective study had the option to provide additional blood draws and questionnaires over a roughly two-month period. Before DNA extraction, prospective study blood samples were shipped either frozen or at room temperature.

The receptor chain draws on TRBV7-2 and TRBJ1-5; 7 junctional bases match TRBD1. The sample consisted of PBMCs or T cells enriched from blood (not recorded which). The clonotype was recovered from a middle-aged man who had been exposed to COVID-19. CDR3 sequence: CASSLGDSSNQPQHF. The nucleotide sequence reads as follows: TGTGCCAGCAGCTTAGGGGACAGTTCTAATCAGCCCCAGCATTTT. Full variable domain (CDR3 extended with the reference TRBV7-2 and TRBJ1-5 proteins): GAGVSQSPSNKVTEKGKDVELRCDPISGHTALYWYRQSLGQGLEFLIYFQGNSAPDKSGLPSDRFSAERTGGSVSTLTIQRTQQEDSAVYLCASSLGDSSNQPQHFGDGTRLSIL.